This TCR beta chain was observed in a study of radiotherapy plus CTLA-4 blockade in lung cancer. Study-level background: Objective responses emerged in 18% of patients, and roughly 28% attained disease control.

Profiling relied on immunoSEQ multiplex PCR, and the TCRdb table lists in-frame clones only, not all of them. The sample holds more than 100,000 clones; about 90% are singletons and the top ten take just under 7%. Germline V gene data show CDR1 as MNHEY and CDR2 as SVGAGI. The CDR3 has 12 residues. V gave up 7 bases and J gave up 5 bases; unmatched junction bases: 4. The sample consisted of peripheral blood, taken from a patient treated with radiotherapy plus ipilimumab. This receptor was taken from a human donor with non-small cell lung cancer that progressed on radiotherapy plus ipilimumab. The V and J genes are TRBV6-5 and TRBJ2-5, with 7 bases fitting TRBD1. Here the CDR3 DNA reads TGTGCCAGCAAAGGGGGCGGTGAGACCCAGTACTTC. It translates to CASKGGGETQYF.